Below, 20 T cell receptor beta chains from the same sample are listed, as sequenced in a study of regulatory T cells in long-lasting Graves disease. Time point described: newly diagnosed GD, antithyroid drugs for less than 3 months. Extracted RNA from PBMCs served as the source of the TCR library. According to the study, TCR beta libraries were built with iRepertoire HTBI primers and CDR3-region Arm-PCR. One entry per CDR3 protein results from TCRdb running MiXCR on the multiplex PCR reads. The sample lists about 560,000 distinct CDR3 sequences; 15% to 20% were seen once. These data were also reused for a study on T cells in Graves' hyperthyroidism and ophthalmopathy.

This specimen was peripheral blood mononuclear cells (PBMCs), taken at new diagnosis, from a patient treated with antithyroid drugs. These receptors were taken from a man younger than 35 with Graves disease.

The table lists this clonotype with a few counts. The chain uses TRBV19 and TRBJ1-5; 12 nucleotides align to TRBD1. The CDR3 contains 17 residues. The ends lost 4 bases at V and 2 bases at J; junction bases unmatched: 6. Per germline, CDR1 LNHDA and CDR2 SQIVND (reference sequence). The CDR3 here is CASSTGTGGSGNQPQHF. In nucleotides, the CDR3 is TGTGCCAGTAGTACCGGGACAGGGGGCTCGGGCAATCAGCCCCAGCATTTT.

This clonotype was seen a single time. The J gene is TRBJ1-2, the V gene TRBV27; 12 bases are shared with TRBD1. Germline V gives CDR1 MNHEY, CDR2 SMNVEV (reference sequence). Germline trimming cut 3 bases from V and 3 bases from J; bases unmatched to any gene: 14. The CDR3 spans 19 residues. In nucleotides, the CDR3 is TGTGCCAGCAGTTTCCCCCAGGCCGGGACAGGGGGCGATTACTATGGCTACACCTTC. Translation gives CASSFPQAGTGGDYYGYTF.

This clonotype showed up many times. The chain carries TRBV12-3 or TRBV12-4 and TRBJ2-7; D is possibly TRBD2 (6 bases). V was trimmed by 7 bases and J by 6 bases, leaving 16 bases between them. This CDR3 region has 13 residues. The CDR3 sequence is CASTRDSASEQYF. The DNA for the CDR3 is TGTGCCAGCACCCGGGACTCCGCCTCCGAGCAGTACTTC.

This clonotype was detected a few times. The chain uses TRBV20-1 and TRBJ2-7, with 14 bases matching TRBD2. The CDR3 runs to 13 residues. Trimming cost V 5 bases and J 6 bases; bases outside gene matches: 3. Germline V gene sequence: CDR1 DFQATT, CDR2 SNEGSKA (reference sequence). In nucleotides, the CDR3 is TGCAGTGCTGAGGGACTAGCGGGAGTCGAGCAGTACTTC. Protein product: CSAEGLAGVEQYF.

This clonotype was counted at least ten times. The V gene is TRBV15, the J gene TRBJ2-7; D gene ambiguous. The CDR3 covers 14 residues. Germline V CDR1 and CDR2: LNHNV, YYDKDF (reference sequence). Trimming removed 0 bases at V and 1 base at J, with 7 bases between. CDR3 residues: CATSRDGRSYEQYF. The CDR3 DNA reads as TGTGCCACCAGCAGAGATGGCAGATCCTACGAGCAGTACTTC.

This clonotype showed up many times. CDR3 in DNA: TGCAGTGCCGCAGGGACCGAGCAGTACTTC. The encoded protein is CSAAGTEQYF. The chain joins TRBV20-1 to TRBJ2-7, with D possibly called TRBD1 or TRBD2 (5 bases each). The CDR3 length is 10 residues. Germline CDR1 reads DFQATT; CDR2 reads SNEGSKA (reference sequence). Deletions cut 6 bases from V and 6 bases from J, with 9 bases between.

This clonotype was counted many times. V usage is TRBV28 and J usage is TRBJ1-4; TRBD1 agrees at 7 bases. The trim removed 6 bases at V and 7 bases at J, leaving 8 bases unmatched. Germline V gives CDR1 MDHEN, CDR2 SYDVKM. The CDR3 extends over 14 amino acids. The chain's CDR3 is CASSRDREGEKLFF. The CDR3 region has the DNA TGTGCCAGCAGCCGAGACAGGGAGGGTGAAAAACTGTTTTTT.

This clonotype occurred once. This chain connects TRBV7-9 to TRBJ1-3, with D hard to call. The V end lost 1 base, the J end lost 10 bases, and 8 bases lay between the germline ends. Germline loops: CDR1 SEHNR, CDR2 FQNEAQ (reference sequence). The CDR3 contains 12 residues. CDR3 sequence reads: CASSLDGRTIYF. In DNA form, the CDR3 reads TGTGCCAGCAGCTTAGATGGAAGGACCATATATTTT. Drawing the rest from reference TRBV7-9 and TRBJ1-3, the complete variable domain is DTGVSQNPRHKITKRGQNVTFRCDPISEHNRLYWYRQTLGQGPEFLTYFQNEAQLEKSRLLSDRFSAERPKGSFSTLEIQRTEQGDSAMYLCASSLDGRTIYFGEGSWLTVV.

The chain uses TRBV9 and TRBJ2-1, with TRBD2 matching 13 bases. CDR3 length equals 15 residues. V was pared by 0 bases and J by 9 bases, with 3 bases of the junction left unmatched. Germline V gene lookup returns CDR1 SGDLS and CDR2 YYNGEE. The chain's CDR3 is CASSVGTSGSPEQFF. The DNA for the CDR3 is TGTGCCAGCAGCGTAGGGACTAGCGGGAGTCCTGAGCAGTTCTTC.

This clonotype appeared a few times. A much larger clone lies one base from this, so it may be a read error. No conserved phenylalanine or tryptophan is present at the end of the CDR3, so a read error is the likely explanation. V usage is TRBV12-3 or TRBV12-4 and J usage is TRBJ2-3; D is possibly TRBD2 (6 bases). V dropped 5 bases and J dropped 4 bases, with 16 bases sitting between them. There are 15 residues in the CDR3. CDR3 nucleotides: TGTGCCAGCAGTGAGGCGGGAATGGGGGCAGATACGCAGTATTCT. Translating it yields CASSEAGMGADTQYS.

CDR3 DNA: TGTGCCTGGAGAGGGGCGCGGGGGCCCGAGGCTGAAGCTTTCTTT. It translates to CAWRGARGPEAEAFF. The gene calls are TRBV30 and TRBJ1-1; a possible D gene is TRBD1 (6 bases). The V gene's germline CDR1 is GTSNPN and CDR2 SVGIG (reference sequence). The CDR3 has 15 residues. V gave up 3 bases and J gave up 6 bases, with 20 bases separating them.

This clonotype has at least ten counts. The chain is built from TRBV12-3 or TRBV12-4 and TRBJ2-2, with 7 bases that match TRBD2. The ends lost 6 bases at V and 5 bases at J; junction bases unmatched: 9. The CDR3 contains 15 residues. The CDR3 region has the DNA TGTGCCAGCAGCTTGGGACTATCCAGAACCGGGGAGCTGTTTTTT. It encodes CASSLGLSRTGELFF.

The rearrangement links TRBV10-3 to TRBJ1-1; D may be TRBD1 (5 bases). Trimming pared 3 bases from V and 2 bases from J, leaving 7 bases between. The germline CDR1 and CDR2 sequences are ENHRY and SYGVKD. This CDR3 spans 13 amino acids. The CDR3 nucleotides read TGTGCCATCAGTGATGGGGCTAACACTGAAGCTTTCTTT. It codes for CAISDGANTEAFF.

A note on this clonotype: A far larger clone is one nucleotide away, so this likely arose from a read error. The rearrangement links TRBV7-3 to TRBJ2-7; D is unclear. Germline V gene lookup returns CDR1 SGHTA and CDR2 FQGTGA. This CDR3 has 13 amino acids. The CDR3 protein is CASSLTQTYKQYF. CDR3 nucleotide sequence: TGTGCCAGCAGCTTGACACAGACCTACAAGCAGTACTTC. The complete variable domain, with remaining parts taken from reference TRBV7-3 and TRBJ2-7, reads GAGVSQTPSNKVTEKGKYVELRCDPISGHTALYWYRQSLGQGPEFLIYFQGTGAADDSGLPNDRFFAVRPEGSVSTLKIQRTERGDSAVYLCASSLTQTYKQYFGPGTRLTVT.

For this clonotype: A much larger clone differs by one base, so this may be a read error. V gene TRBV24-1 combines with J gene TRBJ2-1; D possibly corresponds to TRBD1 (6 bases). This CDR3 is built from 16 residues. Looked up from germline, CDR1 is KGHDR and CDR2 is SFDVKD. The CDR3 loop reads CAASDYGQSSYNEQFF. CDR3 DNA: TGTGCCGCCAGTGACTACGGACAGAGCTCCTACAATGAGCAGTTCTTC.

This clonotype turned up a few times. CDR3 coding DNA: TGTGCCTGGACGGGACAGGGGAACACCGGGGAGCTGTTTTTT. Protein sequence: CAWTGQGNTGELFF. The V and J genes are TRBV30 and TRBJ2-2; 9 bases are a match to TRBD1. Unmatched junction bases numbered 1, after V lost 4 bases and J lost 1 base. The CDR3 contains 14 residues. Germline loops: CDR1 GTSNPN, CDR2 SVGIG (reference sequence).

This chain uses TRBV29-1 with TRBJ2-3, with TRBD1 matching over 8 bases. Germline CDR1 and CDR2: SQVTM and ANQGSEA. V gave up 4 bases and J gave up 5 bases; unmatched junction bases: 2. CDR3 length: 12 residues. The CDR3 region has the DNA TGCAGCGTTGGGACAGGGCTAGATACGCAGTATTTT. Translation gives CSVGTGLDTQYF.

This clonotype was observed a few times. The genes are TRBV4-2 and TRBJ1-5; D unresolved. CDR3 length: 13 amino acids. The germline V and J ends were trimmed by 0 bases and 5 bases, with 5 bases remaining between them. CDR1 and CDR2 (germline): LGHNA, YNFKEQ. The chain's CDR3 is CASSQDPDQPQHF. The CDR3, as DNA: TGTGCCAGCAGCCAAGATCCGGATCAGCCCCAGCATTTT.

CDR3 sequence reads: CASSHPLTGGFRNEQFF. The DNA for the CDR3 is TGTGCCAGCAGCCACCCCCTGACAGGGGGATTCCGGAATGAGCAGTTCTTC. V is TRBV9 and J is TRBJ2-1, with 9 bases matching TRBD1. The length of the CDR3 is 17 residues. With V trimmed by 4 bases and J by 7 bases, 15 bases remained unmatched. CDR1 and CDR2 from the germline V gene are SGDLS and YYNGEE.

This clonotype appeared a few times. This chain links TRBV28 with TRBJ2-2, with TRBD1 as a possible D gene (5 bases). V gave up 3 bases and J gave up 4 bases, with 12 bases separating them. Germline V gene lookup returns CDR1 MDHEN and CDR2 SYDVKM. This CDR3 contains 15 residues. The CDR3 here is CASSLRRGATGELFF. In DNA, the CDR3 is TGTGCCAGCAGTTTGAGAAGGGGTGCCACCGGGGAGCTGTTTTTT.